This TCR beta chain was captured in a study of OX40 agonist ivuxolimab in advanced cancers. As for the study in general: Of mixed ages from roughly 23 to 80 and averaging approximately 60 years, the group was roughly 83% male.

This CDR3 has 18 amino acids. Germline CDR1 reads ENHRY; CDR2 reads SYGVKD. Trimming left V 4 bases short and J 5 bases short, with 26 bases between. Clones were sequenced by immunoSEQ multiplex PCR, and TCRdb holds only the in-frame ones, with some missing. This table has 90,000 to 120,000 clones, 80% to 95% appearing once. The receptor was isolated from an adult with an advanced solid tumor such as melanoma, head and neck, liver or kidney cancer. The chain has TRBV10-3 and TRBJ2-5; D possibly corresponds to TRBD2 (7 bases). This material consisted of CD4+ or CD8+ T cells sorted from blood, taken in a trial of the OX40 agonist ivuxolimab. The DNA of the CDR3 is TGTGCCATCAGTGGTTCATTGGGGGCGGGAGTGGGTCAGGAGACCCAGTACTTC. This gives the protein CAISGSLGAGVGQETQYF.